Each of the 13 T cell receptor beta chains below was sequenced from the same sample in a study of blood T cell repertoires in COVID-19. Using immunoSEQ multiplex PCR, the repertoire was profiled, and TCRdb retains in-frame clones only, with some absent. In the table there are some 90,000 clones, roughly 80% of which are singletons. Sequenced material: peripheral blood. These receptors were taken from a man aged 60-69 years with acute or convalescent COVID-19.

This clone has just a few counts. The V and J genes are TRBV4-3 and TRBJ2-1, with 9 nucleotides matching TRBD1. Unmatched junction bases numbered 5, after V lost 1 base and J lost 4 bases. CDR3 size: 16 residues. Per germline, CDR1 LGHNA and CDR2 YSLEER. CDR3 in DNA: TGCGCCAGCAGCCAAGGACAGGGGGGACTTTACAATGAGCAGTTCTTC. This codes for CASSQGQGGLYNEQFF.

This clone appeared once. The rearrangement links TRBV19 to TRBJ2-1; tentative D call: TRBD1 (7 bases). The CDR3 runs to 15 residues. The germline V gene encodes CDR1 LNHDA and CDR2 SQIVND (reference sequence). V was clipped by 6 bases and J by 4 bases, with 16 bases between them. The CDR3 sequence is CASRNRRDSYNEQFF. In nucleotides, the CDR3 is TGTGCCAGTAGAAATCGGAGGGACAGTTACAATGAGCAGTTCTTC.

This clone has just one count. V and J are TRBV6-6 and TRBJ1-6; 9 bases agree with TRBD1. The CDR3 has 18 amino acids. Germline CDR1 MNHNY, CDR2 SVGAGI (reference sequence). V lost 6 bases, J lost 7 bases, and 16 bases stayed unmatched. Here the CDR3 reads CASSRGNTGGAANSPLHF. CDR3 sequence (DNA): TGTGCCAGCAGCCGAGGGAATACAGGGGGCGCGGCCAATTCACCCCTCCACTTT.

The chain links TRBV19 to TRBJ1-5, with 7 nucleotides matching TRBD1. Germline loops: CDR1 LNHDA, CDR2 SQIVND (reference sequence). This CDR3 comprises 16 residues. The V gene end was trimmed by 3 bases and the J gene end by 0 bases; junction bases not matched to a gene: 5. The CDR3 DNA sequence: TGTGCCAGTAGTATGCACAGGGGCAATAGCAATCAGCCCCAGCATTTT. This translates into CASSMHRGNSNQPQHF.

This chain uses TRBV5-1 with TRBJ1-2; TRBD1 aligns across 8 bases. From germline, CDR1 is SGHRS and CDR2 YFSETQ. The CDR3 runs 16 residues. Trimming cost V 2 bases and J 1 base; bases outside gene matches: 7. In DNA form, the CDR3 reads TGCGCCAGCAGCTTCTGGACAGGGACAAGTAACTATGGCTACACCTTC. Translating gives CASSFWTGTSNYGYTF.

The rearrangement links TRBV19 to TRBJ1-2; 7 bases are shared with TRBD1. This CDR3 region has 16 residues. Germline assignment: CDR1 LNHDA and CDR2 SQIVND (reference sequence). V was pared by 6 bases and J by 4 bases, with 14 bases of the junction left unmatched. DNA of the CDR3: TGTGCCAGTAGCCAAAGACAGGGCTCGAGGAGCTATGGCTACACCTTC. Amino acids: CASSQRQGSRSYGYTF.

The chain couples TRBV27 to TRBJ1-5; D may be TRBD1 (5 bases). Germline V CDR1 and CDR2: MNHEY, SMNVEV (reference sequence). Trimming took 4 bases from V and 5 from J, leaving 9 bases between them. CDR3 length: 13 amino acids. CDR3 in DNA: TGTGCCAGCAGTTCGGGGGTCGATCAGCCCCAGCATTTT. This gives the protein CASSSGVDQPQHF.

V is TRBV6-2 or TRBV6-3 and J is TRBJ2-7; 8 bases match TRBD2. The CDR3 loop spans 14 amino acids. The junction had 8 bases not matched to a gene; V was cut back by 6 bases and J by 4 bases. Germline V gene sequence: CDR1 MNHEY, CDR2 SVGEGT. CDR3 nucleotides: TGTGCCAGCAGCCAGGGGACTAGAGTTTACGAGCAGTACTTC. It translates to CASSQGTRVYEQYF.

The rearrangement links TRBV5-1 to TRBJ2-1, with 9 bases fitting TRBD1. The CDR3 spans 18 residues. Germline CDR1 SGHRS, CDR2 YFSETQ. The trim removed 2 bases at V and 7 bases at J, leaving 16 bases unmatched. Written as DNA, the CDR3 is TGCGCCAGCAGCTTTGGGATACAGGGGGCTACTTGGAGTAATGAGCAGTTCTTC. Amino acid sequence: CASSFGIQGATWSNEQFF.

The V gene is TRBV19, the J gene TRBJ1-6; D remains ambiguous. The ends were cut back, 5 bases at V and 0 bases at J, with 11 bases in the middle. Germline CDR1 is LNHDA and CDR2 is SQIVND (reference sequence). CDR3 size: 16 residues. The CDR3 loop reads CASSGRQSSYNSPLHF. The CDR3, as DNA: TGTGCCAGTAGTGGGAGGCAAAGCTCCTATAATTCACCCCTCCACTTT.

DNA for the CDR3: TGTGCCAGCAGCCCCAGGTACGCGGGGGGGCCGAAAAACATTCAGTACTTC. Protein: CASSPRYAGGPKNIQYF. The chain joins TRBV11-3 to TRBJ2-4, with TRBD2 identical over 9 bases. This CDR3 is built from 17 residues. J was trimmed by 4 bases and V by 5 bases; bases with no gene match: 12. The V gene's germline CDR1 is SGHNT and CDR2 YENEEA.

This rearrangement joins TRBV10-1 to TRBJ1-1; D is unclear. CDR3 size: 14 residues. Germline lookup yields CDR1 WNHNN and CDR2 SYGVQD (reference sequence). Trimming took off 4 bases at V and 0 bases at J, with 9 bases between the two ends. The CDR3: CASSAYSMNTEAFF. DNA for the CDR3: TGCGCCAGCAGTGCCTATTCCATGAACACTGAAGCTTTCTTT.

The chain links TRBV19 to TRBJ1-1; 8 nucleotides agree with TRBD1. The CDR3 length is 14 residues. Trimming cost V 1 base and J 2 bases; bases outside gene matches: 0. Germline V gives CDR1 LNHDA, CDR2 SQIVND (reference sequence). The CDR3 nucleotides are TGTGCCAGTAGTATAGCAGGGGGCAACACTGAAGCTTTCTTT. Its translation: CASSIAGGNTEAFF.